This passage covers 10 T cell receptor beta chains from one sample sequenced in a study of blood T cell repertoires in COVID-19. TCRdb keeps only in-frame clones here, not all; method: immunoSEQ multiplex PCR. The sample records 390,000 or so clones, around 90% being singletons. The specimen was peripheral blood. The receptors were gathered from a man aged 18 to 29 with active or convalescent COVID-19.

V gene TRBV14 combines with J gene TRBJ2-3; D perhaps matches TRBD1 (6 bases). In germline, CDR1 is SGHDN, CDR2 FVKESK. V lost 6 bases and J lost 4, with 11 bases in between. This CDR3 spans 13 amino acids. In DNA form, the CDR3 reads TGTGCCAGCAGAACGACAGGAGCAGATACGCAGTATTTT. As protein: CASRTTGADTQYF.

CDR3 loop: CASSLGLAGEVVNTGELFF. The DNA of the CDR3 is TGTGCCAGCAGCTTAGGGCTAGCGGGAGAGGTGGTGAACACCGGGGAGCTGTTTTTT. The chain uses TRBV7-2 and TRBJ2-2; 10 bases are shared with TRBD2. Per germline, CDR1 SGHTA and CDR2 FQGNSA. V lost 1 base to trimming and J lost 1 base; unmatched junction nucleotides: 9. CDR3 length: 19 amino acids.

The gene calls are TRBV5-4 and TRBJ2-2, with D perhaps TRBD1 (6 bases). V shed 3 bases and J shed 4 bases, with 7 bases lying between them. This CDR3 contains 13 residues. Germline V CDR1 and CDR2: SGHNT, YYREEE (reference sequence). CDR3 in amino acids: CASSSRGTGELFF. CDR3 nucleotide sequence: TGTGCCAGCAGCTCCAGGGGCACCGGGGAGCTGTTTTTT.

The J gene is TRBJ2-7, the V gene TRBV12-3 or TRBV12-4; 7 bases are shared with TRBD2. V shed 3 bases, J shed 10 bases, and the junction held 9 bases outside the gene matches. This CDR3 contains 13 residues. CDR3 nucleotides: TGTGCCAGCAGTTTGGAAAGGGGAGGGAATCAGTACTTC. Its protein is CASSLERGGNQYF.

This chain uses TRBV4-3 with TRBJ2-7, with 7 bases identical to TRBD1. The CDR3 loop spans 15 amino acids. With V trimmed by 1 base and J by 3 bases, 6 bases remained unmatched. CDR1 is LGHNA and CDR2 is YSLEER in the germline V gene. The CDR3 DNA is TGCGCCAGCAGCCAAGCTTGGGGACAGAGCTACGAGCAGTACTTC. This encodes CASSQAWGQSYEQYF.

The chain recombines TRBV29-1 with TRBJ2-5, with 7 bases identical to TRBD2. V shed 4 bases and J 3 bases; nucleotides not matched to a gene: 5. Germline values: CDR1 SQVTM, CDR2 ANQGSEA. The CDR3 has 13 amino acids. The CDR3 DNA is TGCAGCGTTGGGCCTAGCGGAAAAGAGACCCAGTACTTC. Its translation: CSVGPSGKETQYF.

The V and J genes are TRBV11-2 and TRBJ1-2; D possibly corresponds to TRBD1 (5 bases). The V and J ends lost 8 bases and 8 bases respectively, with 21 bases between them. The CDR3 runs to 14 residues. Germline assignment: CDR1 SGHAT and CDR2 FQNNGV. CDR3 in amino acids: CASPGQGPRVGYTF. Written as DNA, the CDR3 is TGTGCCAGCCCCGGTCAGGGTCCCCGGGTCGGCTACACCTTC.

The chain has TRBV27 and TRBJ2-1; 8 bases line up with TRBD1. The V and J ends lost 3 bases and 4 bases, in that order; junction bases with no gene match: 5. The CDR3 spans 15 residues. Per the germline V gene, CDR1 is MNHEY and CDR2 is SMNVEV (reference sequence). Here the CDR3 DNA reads TGTGCCAGCAGTTTCGTACAGGGGGGTTACAATGAGCAGTTCTTC. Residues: CASSFVQGGYNEQFF.

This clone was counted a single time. CDR3 in amino acids: CASSQSHHKMEQQETQYF. DNA of the CDR3: TGTGCCAGCAGCCAAAGCCACCACAAGATGGAGCAACAAGAGACCCAGTACTTC. The V gene is TRBV14, the J gene TRBJ2-5; D remains ambiguous. The V gene's germline CDR1 is SGHDN and CDR2 FVKESK. The length of the CDR3 is 18 residues. The V end was cut by 2 bases, the J end by 2 bases, with 21 bases between.

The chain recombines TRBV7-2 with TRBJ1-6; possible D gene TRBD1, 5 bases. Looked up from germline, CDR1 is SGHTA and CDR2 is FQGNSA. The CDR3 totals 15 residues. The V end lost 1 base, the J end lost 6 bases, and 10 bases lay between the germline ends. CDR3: CASSLVKGFNSPLHF. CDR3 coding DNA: TGTGCCAGCAGCTTAGTCAAGGGGTTTAATTCACCCCTCCACTTT.